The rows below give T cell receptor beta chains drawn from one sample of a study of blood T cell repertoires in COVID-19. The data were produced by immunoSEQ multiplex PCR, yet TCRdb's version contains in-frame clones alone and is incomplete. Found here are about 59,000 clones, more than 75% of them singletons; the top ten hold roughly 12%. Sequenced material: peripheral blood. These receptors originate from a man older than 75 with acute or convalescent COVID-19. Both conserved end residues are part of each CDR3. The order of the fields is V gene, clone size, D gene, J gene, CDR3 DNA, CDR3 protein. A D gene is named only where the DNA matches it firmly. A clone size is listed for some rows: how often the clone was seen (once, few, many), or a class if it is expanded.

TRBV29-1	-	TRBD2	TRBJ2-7	TGCAGCGCCCTCGGACTAGCCGGATACGAGCAGTACTTC	CSALGLAGYEQYF
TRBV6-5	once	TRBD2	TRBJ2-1	TGTGCCAGCAGCCGGCGGGAGGGTAACAATGAGCAGTTCTTC	CASSRREGNNEQFF
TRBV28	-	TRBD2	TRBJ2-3	TGTGCCAGCAGTTTGTATAGTAGCGGGAGGGCCGGGGCAGATACGCAGTATTTT	CASSLYSSGRAGADTQYF
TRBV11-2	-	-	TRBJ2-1	TGTGCCAGCAGCTTAGACCTTTCGCCTAAACCGGGAGAGCAGTTCTTC	CASSLDLSPKPGEQFF
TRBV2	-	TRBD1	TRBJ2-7	TGTGCCAGCAGCACAGGGGGGGAGCAGTACTTC	CASSTGGEQYF
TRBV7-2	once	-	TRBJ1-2	TGTGCCAGCAGCTATGACACCGCTAACTATGGCTACACCTTC	CASSYDTANYGYTF
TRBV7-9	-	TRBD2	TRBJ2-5	TGTGCCAGCAGCACCCGCACTAGCGGGTACGGAGGGCAAGAGACCCAGTACTTC	CASSTRTSGYGGQETQYF
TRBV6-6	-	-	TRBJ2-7	TGTGCCAGCAGTTACTCGAGAGCAGGGAAAACCTACGAGCAGTACTTC	CASSYSRAGKTYEQYF
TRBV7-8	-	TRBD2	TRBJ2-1	TGTGCCAGCAGCTTGGGACTAGCGGGAGGGCCCAAGTACAATGAGCAGTTCTTC	CASSLGLAGGPKYNEQFF
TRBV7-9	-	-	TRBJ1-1	TGTGCCAGCAGCTTAGCGACAGTCCCTGCGGATTTTTTCTTT	CASSLATVPADFFF
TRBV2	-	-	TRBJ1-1	TGTGCCAGCAGTGACGGTTGGAACACTGAAGCTTTCTTT	CASSDGWNTEAFF
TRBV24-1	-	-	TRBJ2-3	TGTGCCACCGGAGGAACCTTCACAGATACGCAGTATTTT	CATGGTFTDTQYF
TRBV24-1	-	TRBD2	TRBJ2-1	TGTGCCACCAGTGATCGGACTAGCGGGGAGCGCAATGAGCAGTTCTTC	CATSDRTSGERNEQFF
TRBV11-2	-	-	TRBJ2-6	TGTGCCAGCAGCCTCAGTCCTTCCGGGGCCAACGTCCTGACTTTC	CASSLSPSGANVLTF
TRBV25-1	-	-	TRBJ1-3	TGTGCCAGCAGTGCCTCCCTGCCGGGGACTGGAAACACCATATATTTT	CASSASLPGTGNTIYF
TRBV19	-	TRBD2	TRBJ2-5	TGTGCCAGTAGTATAGGACTAGCGGGAGATTCTGAGACCCAGTACTTC	CASSIGLAGDSETQYF
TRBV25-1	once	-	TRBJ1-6	TGTGCCAGCAGGGGGGGGCATTCACCCCTCCACTTT	CASRGGHSPLHF
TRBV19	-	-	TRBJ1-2	TGTGCCAGTAGTATAGGTGGGCAGCTAAACTATGGCTACACCTTC	CASSIGGQLNYGYTF
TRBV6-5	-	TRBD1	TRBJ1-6	TGTGCCACCCGGGACAGCTCCTATAATTCACCCCTCCACTTT	CATRDSSYNSPLHF
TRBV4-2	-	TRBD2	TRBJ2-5	TGTGCCAGCAGCCAAGAGACGGGACTAGCGGGAGGAGAGACCCAGTACTTC	CASSQETGLAGGETQYF
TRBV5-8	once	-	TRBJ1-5	TGTGCCAGCACCTTGGGATGGGGGGGTAATCAGCCCCAGCATTTT	CASTLGWGGNQPQHF
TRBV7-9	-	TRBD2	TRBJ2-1	TGTGCCAGCAGCTTGGGGACTAGCGGGAACAATGAGCAGTTCTTC	CASSLGTSGNNEQFF
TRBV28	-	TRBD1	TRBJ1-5	TGTGCCAGCAGTCACTATCAGACAGGGCTTCAGCCCCAGCATTTT	CASSHYQTGLQPQHF
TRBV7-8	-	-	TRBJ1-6	TGTGCCACCCGCCGGGGGCAGTATAATTCACCCCTCCACTTT	CATRRGQYNSPLHF
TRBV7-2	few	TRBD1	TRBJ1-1	TGTGCCAGCAGCCGACAGGGGGCCTCTGAAGCTTTCTTT	CASSRQGASEAFF
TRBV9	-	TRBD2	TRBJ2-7	TGTGCCAGCAGCCCCCAGACTAGCGGGAGCGAGCAGTACTTC	CASSPQTSGSEQYF
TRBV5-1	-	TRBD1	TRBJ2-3	TGCGCCAGCAGTTCTACAGGGGGCGCAGATACGCAGTATTTT	CASSSTGGADTQYF
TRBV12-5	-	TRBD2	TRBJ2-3	TGTGCTAGTGGTTTTTCGGGGGGAAGCACAGATACGCAGTATTTT	CASGFSGGSTDTQYF
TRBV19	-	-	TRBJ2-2	TGTGCCAGTAGGATGCCGGGACTGGGGGACACCGGGGAGCTGTTTTTT	CASRMPGLGDTGELFF
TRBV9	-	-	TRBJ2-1	TGTGCCAGCAGCCCCGAGGGGGGGTCCTACAATGAGCAGTTCTTC	CASSPEGGSYNEQFF
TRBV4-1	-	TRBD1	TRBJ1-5	TGCGCCAGCAGCCAATCCGGGACAGGGTATCAGCCCCAGCATTTT	CASSQSGTGYQPQHF
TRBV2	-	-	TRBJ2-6	TGTGCCAGCAGTGCGCAGCTCCAGGGCCTCTCTGGGGCCAACGTCCTGACTTTC	CASSAQLQGLSGANVLTF
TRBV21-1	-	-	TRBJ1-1	TGTGCCAGCAGCCTCCGACCGAGCGGGACTGAAGCTTTCTTT	CASSLRPSGTEAFF
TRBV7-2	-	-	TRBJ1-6	TGTGCCAGCAGCATACAGACAGGAATAGGTTCACCCCTCCACTTT	CASSIQTGIGSPLHF
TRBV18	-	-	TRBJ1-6	TGTGCCAGCTCACCAACTCCGGGCACAGGGAGCTCCTATAATTCACCCCTCCACTTT	CASSPTPGTGSSYNSPLHF
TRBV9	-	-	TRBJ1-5	TGTGCCAGCAGCGTAGGGACAAGTGATCAGCCCCAGCATTTT	CASSVGTSDQPQHF
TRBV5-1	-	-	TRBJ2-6	TGCGCCAGCAAACAGGGCTCTGGGGCCAACGTCCTGACTTTC	CASKQGSGANVLTF
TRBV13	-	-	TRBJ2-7	TGTGCCAGCAGCTTAAAGCAGGGAACCTACGAGCAGTACTTC	CASSLKQGTYEQYF
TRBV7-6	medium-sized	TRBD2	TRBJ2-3	TGTGCCAGCAGCCCCTTTAATCCTAGCGGGGGGCCTAAACAACCCACAGATACGCAGTATTTT	CASSPFNPSGGPKQPTDTQYF
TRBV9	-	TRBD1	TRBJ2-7	TGTGCCAGCAGCGTAGGTGGACAGGGTTACGAGCAGTACTTC	CASSVGGQGYEQYF
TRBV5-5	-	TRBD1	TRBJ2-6	TGTGCCAGCACACCCCGGGACAGGGGCCTCTCTGGGGCCAACGTCCTGACTTTC	CASTPRDRGLSGANVLTF
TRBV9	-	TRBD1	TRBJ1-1	TGTGCCAGCAGCGCACAGGGGGCCGATGAAGCTTTCTTT	CASSAQGADEAFF
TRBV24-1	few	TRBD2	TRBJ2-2	TGTGCCACCAGTGATTTTCGGGGGGCGAACACCGGGGAGCTGTTTTTT	CATSDFRGANTGELFF
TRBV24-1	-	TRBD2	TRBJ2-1	TGTGCCACCTGGCGTACTAGCGGGAGGAAGTTGGGCAATGAGCAGTTCTTC	CATWRTSGRKLGNEQFF
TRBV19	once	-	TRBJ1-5	TGTGCCAGTACAATCGGGCGGGGAGAAACTAGCAATCAGCCCCAGCATTTT	CASTIGRGETSNQPQHF
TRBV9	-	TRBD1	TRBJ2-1	TGTGCCAGCAGCCACGGGACAGGGGGCGACAATGAGCAGTTCTTC	CASSHGTGGDNEQFF
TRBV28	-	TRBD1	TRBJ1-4	TGTGCCAGCAACAGGGACAGCACACATGAAAAACTGTTTTTT	CASNRDSTHEKLFF
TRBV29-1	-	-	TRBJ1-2	TGCAGCGTTGGAGTCCGGAGGGACTATGGCTACACCTTC	CSVGVRRDYGYTF
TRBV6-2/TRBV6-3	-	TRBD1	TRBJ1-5	TGTGCCAGCAGTTACGGACCGGGACAGGGACATCAGCCCCAGCATTTT	CASSYGPGQGHQPQHF
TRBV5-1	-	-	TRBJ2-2	TGCGCCAGCAGCTTGGGAGGGACAAGAACCACCGGGGAGCTGTTTTTT	CASSLGGTRTTGELFF
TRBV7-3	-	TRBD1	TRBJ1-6	TGTGCCAGCAGCTTAACAGGGACAGATAGTTCACCCCTCCACTTT	CASSLTGTDSSPLHF
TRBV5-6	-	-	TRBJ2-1	TGTGCCAGCAGCTTGGGCCGGGGTACGGGTGAGCAGTTCTTC	CASSLGRGTGEQFF
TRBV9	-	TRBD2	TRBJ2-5	TGTGCCAGCAGCGTGACTAGCGGGACTAAGTACCAAGAGACCCAGTACTTC	CASSVTSGTKYQETQYF
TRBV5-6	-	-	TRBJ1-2	TGTGCCAGCAGCTTGGCCGAAGTTACGCGAGGCTACACCTTC	CASSLAEVTRGYTF
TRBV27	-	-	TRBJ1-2	TGTGCCAGCAGTTTATCAGCAGGGGCGCGTGGCTACACCTTC	CASSLSAGARGYTF
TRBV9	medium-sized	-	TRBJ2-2	TGTGCCAGCAGCAAGAGCGGGGAGCTGTTTTTT	CASSKSGELFF
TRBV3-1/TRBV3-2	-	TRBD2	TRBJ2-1	TGTGCCAGCAGCCAAGATCGGAGGCGGGGGGACCCGTCCTACAATGAGCAGTTCTTC	CASSQDRRRGDPSYNEQFF
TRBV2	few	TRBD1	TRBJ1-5	TGTGCCAGCAGCGCGGGACAGGGCGGCCAGCCCCAGCATTTT	CASSAGQGGQPQHF
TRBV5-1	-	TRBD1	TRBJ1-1	TGCGCCAGCAGCTCACAACCAAACAGGGGCGGGAACACTGAAGCTTTCTTT	CASSSQPNRGGNTEAFF
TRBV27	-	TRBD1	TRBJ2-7	TGTGCCAGCAGTACAGACAGGGGTCGTGGGACCTCCTACGAGCAGTACTTC	CASSTDRGRGTSYEQYF